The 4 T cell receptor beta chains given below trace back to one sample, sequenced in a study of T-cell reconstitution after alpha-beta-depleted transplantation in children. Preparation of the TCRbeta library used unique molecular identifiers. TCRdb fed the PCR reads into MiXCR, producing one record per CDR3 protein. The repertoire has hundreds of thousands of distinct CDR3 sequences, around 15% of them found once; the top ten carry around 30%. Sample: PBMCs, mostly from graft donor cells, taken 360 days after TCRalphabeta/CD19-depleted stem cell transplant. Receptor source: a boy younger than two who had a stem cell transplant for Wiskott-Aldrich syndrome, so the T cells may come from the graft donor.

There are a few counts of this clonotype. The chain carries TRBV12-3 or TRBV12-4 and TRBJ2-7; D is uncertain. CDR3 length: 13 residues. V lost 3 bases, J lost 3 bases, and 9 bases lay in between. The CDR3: CASSFHRHYEQYF. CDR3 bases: TGTGCCAGCAGTTTTCACAGACACTACGAGCAGTACTTC.

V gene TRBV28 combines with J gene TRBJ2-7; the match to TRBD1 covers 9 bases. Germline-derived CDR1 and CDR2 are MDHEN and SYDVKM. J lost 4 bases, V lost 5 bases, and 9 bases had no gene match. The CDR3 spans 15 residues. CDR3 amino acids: CASSRGTGSGYEQYF. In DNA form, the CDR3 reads TGTGCCAGCAGTCGAGGGACAGGGAGTGGGTACGAGCAGTACTTC.

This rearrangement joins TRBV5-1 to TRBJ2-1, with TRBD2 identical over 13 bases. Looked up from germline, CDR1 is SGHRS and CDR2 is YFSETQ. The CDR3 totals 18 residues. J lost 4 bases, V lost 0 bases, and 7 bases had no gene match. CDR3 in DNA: TGCGCCAGCAGCTTGGGTACTAGCGGGAGGGCCGCTTACAATGAGCAGTTCTTC. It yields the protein CASSLGTSGRAAYNEQFF.

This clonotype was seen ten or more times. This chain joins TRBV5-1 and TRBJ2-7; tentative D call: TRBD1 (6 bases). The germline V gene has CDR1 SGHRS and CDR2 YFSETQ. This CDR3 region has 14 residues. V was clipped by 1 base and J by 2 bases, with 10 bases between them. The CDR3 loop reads CASSLLPGAYEQYF. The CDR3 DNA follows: TGCGCCAGCAGCTTGTTACCAGGGGCCTACGAGCAGTACTTC.